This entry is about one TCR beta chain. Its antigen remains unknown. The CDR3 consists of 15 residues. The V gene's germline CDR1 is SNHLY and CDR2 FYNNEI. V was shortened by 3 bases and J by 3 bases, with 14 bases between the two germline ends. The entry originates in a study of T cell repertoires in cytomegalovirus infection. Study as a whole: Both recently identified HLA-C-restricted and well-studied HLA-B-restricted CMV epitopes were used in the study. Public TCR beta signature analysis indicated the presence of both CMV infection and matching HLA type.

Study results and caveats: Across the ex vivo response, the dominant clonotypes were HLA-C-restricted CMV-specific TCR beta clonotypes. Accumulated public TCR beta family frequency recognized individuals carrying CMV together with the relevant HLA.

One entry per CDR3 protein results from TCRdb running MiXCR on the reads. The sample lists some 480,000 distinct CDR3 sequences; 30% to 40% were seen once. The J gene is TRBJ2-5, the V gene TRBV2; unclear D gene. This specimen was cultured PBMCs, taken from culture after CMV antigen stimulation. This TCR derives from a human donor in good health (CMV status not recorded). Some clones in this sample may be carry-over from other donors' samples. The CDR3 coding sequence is TGTGCCAGCAGTGAGCAGGCGACACCCAAAGAGACCCAGTACTTC. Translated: CASSEQATPKETQYF.